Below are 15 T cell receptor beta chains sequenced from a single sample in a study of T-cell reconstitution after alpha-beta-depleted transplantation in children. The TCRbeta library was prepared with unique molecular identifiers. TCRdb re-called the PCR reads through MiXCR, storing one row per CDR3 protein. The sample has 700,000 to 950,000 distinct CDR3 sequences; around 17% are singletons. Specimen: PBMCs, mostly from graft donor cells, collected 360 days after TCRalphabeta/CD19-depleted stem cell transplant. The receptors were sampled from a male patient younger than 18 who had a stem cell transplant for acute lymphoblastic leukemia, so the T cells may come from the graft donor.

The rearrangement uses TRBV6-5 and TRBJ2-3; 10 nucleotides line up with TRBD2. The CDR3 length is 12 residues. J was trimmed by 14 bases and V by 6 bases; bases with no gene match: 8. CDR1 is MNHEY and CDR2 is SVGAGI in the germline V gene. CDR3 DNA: TGTGCCAGCAGCTCTAGCGGGAGTCATAGGTATTTT. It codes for CASSSSGSHRYF.

CDR3 DNA: TGTGCCAGCAGCGTAGCGGGACAGGGGGGGAATGAAAAACTGTTTTTT. Its translation is CASSVAGQGGNEKLFF. The rearrangement uses TRBV9 and TRBJ1-4; 11 bases are a match to TRBD1. Germline V gives CDR1 SGDLS, CDR2 YYNGEE. Trimming cost V 0 bases and J 5 bases; bases outside gene matches: 3. The CDR3 contains 16 residues.

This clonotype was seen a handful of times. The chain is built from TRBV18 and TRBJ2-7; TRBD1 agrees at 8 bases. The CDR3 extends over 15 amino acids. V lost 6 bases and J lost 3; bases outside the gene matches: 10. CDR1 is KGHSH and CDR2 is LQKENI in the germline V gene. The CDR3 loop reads CASSRDRGLIYEQYF. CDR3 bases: TGTGCCAGCTCCCGTGACAGGGGTCTAATCTACGAGCAGTACTTC. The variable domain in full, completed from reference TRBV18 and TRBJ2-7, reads NAGVMQNPRHLVRRRGQEARLRCSPMKGHSHVYWYRQLPEEGLKFMVYLQKENIIDESGMPKERFSAEFPKEGPSILRIQQVVRGDSAAYFCASSRDRGLIYEQYFGPGTRLTVT.

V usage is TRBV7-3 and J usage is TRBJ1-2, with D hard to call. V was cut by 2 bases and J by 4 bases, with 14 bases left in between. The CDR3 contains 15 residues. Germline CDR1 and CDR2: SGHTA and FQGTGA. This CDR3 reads CASSLGSQPSYGYTF. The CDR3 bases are TGTGCCAGCAGCTTAGGCAGCCAACCTTCCTATGGCTACACCTTC.

In nucleotides, the CDR3 is TGTGCCAGCAGCTTAGTAGGGACAGGGGACACCGGGGAGCTGTTTTTT. Residues: CASSLVGTGDTGELFF. The chain joins TRBV7-3 to TRBJ2-2; 10 bases align to TRBD1. CDR3 length: 16 residues. Losses at the gene ends were 2 bases for V and 3 bases for J; bases not matched to a gene: 3. Germline V gives CDR1 SGHTA, CDR2 FQGTGA.

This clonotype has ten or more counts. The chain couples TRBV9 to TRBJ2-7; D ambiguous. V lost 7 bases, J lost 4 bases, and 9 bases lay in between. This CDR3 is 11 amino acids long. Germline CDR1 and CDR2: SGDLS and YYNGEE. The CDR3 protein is CASGSPYEQYF. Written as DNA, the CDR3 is TGTGCCAGCGGCAGCCCATACGAGCAGTACTTC.

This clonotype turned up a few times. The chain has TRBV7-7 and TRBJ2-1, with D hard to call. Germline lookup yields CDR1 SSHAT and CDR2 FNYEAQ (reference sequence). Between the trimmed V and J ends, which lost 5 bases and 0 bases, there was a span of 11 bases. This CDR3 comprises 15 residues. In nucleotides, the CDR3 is TGTGCCAGCAGCCGTTCCCCGAGCTCCTACAATGAGCAGTTCTTC. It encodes CASSRSPSSYNEQFF.

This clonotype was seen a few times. The CDR3 is CASSLHSIETQYF. The CDR3 bases are TGTGCCAGCAGCTTACACAGTATAGAGACCCAGTACTTC. The V and J genes are TRBV7-9 and TRBJ2-5; D gene unclear. The V end lost 2 bases, the J end lost 4 bases, and 8 bases lay between the germline ends. The CDR3 runs to 13 residues. From germline, CDR1 is SEHNR and CDR2 FQNEAQ (reference sequence).

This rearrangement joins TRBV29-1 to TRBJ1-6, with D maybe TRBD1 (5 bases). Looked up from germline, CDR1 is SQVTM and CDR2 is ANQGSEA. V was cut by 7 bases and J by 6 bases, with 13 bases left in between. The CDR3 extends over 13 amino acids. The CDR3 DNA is TGCAGCGCTTCCCGGGACCCTAATTCACCCCTCCACTTT. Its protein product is CSASRDPNSPLHF.

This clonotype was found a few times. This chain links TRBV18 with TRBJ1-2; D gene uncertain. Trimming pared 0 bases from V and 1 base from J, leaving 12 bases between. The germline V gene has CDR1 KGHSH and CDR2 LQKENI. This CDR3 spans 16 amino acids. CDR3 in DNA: TGTGCCAGCTCACCACCGACCCTAACCCTTAACTATGGCTACACCTTC. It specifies CASSPPTLTLNYGYTF.

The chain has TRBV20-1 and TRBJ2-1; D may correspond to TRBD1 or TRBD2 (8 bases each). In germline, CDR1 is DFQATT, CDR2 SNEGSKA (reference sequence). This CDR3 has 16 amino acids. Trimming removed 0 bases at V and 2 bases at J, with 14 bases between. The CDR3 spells CSARDIAGQAYNEQFF. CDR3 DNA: TGCAGTGCTAGAGATATAGCGGGACAGGCCTACAATGAGCAGTTCTTC.

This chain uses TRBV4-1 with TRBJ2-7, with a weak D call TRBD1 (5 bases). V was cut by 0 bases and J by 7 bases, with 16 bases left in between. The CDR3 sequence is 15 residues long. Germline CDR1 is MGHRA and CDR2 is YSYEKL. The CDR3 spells CASSQDSVSPGEQYF. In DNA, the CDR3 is TGCGCCAGCAGCCAAGATAGTGTTTCCCCAGGGGAGCAGTACTTC.

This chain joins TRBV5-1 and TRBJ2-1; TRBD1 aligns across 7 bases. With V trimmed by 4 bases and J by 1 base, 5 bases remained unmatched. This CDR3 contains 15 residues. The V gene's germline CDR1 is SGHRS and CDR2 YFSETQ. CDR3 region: CASSRRRGSYNEQFF. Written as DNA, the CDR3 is TGCGCCAGCAGCCGTCGCAGGGGGTCCTACAATGAGCAGTTCTTC. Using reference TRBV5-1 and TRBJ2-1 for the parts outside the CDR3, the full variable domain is KAGVTQTPRYLIKTRGQQVTLSCSPISGHRSVSWYQQTPGQGLQFLFEYFSETQRNKGNFPGRFSGRQFSNSRSEMNVSTLELGDSALYLCASSRRRGSYNEQFFGPGTRLTVL.

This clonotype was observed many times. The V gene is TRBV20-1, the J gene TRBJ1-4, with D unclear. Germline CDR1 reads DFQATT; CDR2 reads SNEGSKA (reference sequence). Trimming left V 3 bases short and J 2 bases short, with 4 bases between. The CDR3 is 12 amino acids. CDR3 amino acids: CSASYTNEKLFF. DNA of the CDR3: TGCAGTGCTAGTTACACTAATGAAAAACTGTTTTTT.

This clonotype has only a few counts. The CDR3 DNA sequence: TGTGCCAGCAGCAGGGCGGAGGGGAAAGCTTTCTTT. This encodes CASSRAEGKAFF. The rearrangement links TRBV5-5 to TRBJ1-1; possibly TRBD1 for D (5 bases). The germline V and J ends were trimmed by 4 bases and 9 bases, with 13 bases remaining between them. The CDR3 consists of 12 residues. Germline-derived CDR1 and CDR2 are SGHKS and YYEKEE (reference sequence).